The rows below give T cell receptor beta chains drawn from one sample of a study of T cell changes during pregnancy in multiple sclerosis. Repertoires were generated with immunoSEQ multiplex PCR, while TCRdb's copy carries only in-frame clones and drops some. The table includes more than 45,000 clones, roughly 90% detected once. This specimen was CD4+ T cells from peripheral blood mononuclear cells, taken after pregnancy. The source of these receptors is a female donor with multiple sclerosis, enrolled in a pregnancy study. Each CDR3 is given with its conserved first and last residue. A D gene is named only where the DNA matches it firmly. Clone size is stated in some rows and not others, as once, few, many or a class when expanded.

d_gene	v_gene	j_gene	abundance	CDR3nt	CDR3aa
TRBD1	TRBV9	TRBJ2-7	.	TGTGCCAGCAGCCCCGCGACAGGGGTCAACGAGCAGTACTTC	CASSPATGVNEQYF
TRBD1	TRBV27	TRBJ1-1	once	TGTGCCAGCAGTACACAGGGGAGGACTGAAGCTTTCTTT	CASSTQGRTEAFF
TRBD1	TRBV27	TRBJ1-1	.	TGTGCCAGCAGTTTAGGGACAGGAATGAACACTGAAGCTTTCTTT	CASSLGTGMNTEAFF
TRBD2	TRBV9	TRBJ2-3	.	TGTGCCAGCAGCGTAGGGCGGGAGGGCTGGAGCACAGATACGCAGTATTTT	CASSVGREGWSTDTQYF
TRBD2	TRBV7-2	TRBJ2-7	.	TGTGCCAGCAGCTTCATGTCTAGCGGGAGTAGCTACGAGCAGTACTTC	CASSFMSSGSSYEQYF
.	TRBV5-1	TRBJ1-1	.	TGCGCCAGCAGCTTGGATGGGAGTGTGAACACTGAAGCTTTCTTT	CASSLDGSVNTEAFF
.	TRBV30	TRBJ2-2	.	TGTGCCTGGAGCCGTTACACCGGGGAGCTGTTTTTT	CAWSRYTGELFF
TRBD2	TRBV6-5	TRBJ2-1	.	TGTGCCAGCAACAAACACGCGAGCGGGAAGGTTGAGCAGTTCTTC	CASNKHASGKVEQFF
TRBD1	TRBV10-3	TRBJ1-2	.	TGTGCCATCAGTGAGCCGGCGGGACAGGGTCTAAAGGGCTACACCTTC	CAISEPAGQGLKGYTF
.	TRBV2	TRBJ1-2	once	TGTGCCAGCAGATTAGGGAGTAACTATGGCTACACCTTC	CASRLGSNYGYTF
.	TRBV28	TRBJ2-1	.	TGTGCCAGCAAAGCCAGGGTCGGAGAGCAGTTCTTC	CASKARVGEQFF
.	TRBV7-6	TRBJ2-1	.	TGTGCCAGCAGCTTAGCGAGGGTCAATGAGCAGTTCTTC	CASSLARVNEQFF
TRBD1	TRBV5-5	TRBJ1-2	.	TGTGCCAGCAGCTTGTTGGGCGGACAGGGGGCGAGGGGCTACACCTTC	CASSLLGGQGARGYTF